The TCR beta chain described here comes from a study of tissue T cells after allogeneic stem cell transplantation. This clone was seen only a few times. Gene names and germline refer to mouse. The CDR3 end lies 1 residue beyond the end of the read and is filled in from the germline J gene. The CDR3 is 15 amino acids. The V end was cut by 3 bases, the J end by 1 base, with 10 bases between. In germline, CDR1 is SNHLY, CDR2 FYNGKV (reference sequence). Data came from immunoSEQ multiplex PCR; TCRdb stores just in-frame clones and leaves some out. Of tens of thousands of clones in the sample, approximately 73% were seen once.

Sample: sorted cells pooled from one or two spleens. The chain joins TRBV3 to TRBJ2-1; D may be TRBD2 (7 bases). This receptor was obtained from a pool of C57BL/6 mice in good health. This CDR3 is CASSFPGGNYAEQFF. The covered CDR3 bases are TGTGCCAGCAGCTTTCCTGGGGGCAACTATGCTGAGCAGTTC.